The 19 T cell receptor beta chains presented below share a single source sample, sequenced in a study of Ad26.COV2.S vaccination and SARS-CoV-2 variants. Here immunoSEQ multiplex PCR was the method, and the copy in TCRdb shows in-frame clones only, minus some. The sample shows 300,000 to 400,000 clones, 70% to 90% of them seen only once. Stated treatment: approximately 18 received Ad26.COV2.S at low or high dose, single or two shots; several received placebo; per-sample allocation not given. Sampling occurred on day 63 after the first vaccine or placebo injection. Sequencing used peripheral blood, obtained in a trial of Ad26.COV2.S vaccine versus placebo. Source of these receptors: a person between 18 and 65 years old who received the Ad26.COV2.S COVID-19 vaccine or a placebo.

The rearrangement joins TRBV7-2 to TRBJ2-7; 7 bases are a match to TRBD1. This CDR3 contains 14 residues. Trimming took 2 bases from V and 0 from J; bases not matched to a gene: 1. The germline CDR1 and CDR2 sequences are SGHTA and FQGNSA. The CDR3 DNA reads TGTGCCAGCAGCTTACAGGGGGTCTCCTACGAGCAGTACTTC. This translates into CASSLQGVSYEQYF.

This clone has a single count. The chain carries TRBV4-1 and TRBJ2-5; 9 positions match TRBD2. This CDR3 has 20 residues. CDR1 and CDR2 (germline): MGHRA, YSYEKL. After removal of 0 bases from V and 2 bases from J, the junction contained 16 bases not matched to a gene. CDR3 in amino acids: CASSQDRGSRGGRGQETQYF. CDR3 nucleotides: TGCGCCAGCAGCCAAGACAGAGGTTCGCGGGGGGGCCGTGGGCAAGAGACCCAGTACTTC.

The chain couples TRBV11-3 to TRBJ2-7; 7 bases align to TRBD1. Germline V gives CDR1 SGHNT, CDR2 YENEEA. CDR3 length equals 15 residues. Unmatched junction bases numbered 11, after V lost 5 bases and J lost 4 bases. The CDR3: CASSAQGSLQYEQYF. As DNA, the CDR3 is TGTGCCAGCAGCGCACAGGGGTCCCTCCAGTACGAGCAGTACTTC.

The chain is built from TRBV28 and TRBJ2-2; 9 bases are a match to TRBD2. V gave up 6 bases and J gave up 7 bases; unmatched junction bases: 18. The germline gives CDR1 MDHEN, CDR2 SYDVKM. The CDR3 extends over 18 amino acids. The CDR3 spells CASRPPAAASGTFGELFF. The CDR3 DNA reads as TGTGCCAGCAGACCCCCCGCGGCTGCTAGCGGGACGTTCGGGGAGCTGTTTTTT.

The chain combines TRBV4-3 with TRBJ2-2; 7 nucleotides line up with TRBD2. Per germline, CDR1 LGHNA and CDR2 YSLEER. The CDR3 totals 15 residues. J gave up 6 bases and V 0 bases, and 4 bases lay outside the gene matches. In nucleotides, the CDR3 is TGCGCCAGCAGCCAAGAGGGGGGGTGGCCCGGGGAGCTGTTTTTT. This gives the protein CASSQEGGWPGELFF.

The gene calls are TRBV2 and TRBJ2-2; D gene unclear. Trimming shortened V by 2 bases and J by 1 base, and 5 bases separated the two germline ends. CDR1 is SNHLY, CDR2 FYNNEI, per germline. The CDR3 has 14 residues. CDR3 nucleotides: TGTGCCAGCAGTGAAAATGGGAACACCGGGGAGCTGTTTTTT. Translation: CASSENGNTGELFF.

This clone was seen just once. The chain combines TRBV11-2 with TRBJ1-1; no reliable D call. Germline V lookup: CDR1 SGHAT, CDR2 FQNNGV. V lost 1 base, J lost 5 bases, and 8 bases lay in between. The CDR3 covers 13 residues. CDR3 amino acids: CASSLVAATEAFF. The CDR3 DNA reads TGTGCCAGCAGCTTAGTAGCTGCAACTGAAGCTTTCTTT.

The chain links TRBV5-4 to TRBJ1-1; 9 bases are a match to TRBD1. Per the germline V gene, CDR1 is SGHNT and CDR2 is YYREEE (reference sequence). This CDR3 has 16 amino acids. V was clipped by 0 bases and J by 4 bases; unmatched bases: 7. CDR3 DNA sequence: TGTGCCAGCAGCTTGGCCCCGGACAGGGGTGTCACTGAAGCTTTCTTT. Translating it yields CASSLAPDRGVTEAFF.

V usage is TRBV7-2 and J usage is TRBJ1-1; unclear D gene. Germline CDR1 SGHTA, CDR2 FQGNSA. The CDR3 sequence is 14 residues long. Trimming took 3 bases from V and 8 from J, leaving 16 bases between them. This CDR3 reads CASSFTSTGLEAFF. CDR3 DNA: TGTGCCAGCAGCTTCACCTCAACCGGTTTAGAAGCTTTCTTT. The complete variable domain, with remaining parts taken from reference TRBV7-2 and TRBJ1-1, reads GAGVSQSPSNKVTEKGKDVELRCDPISGHTALYWYRQSLGQGLEFLIYFQGNSAPDKSGLPSDRFSAERTGGSVSTLTIQRTQQEDSAVYLCASSFTSTGLEAFFGQGTRLTVV.

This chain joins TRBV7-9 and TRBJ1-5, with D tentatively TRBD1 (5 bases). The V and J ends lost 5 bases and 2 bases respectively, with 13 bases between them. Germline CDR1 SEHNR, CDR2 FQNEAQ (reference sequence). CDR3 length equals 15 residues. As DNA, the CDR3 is TGTGCCAGCAGCCCGCGGGGGGATGGCAATCAGCCCCAGCATTTT. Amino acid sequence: CASSPRGDGNQPQHF. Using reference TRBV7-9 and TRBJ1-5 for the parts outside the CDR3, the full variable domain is DTGVSQNPRHKITKRGQNVTFRCDPISEHNRLYWYRQTLGQGPEFLTYFQNEAQLEKSRLLSDRFSAERPKGSFSTLEIQRTEQGDSAMYLCASSPRGDGNQPQHFGDGTRLSIL.

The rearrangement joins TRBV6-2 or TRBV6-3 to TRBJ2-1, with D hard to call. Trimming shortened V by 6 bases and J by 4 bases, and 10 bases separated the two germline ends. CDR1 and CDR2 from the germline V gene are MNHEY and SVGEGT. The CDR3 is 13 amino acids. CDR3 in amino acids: CASSQGEYNEQFF. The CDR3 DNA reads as TGTGCCAGCAGCCAAGGCGAGTACAATGAGCAGTTCTTC.

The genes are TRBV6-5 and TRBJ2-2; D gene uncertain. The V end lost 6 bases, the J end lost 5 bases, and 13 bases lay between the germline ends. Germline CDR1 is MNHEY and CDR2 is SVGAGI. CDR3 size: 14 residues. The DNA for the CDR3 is TGTGCCAGCAGGGAGACTCGACAAACCGGGGAGCTGTTTTTT. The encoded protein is CASRETRQTGELFF.

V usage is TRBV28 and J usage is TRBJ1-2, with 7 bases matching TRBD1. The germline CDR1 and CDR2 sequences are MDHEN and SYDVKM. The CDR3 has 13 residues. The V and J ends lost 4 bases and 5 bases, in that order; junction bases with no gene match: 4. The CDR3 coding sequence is TGTGCCAGCAGTTGGACAGGAGAATATGGCTACACCTTC. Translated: CASSWTGEYGYTF.

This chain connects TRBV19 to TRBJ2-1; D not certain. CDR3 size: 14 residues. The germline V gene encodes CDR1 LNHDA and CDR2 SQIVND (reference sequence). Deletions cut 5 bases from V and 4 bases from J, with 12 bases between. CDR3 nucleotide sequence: TGTGCCAGTAGTGGTCGAGACGGATACAATGAGCAGTTCTTC. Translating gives CASSGRDGYNEQFF.

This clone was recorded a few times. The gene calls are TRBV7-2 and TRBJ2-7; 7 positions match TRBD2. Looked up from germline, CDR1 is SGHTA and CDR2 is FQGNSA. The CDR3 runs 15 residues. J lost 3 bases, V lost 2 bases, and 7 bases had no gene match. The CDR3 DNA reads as TGTGCCAGCAGCTTATATCGGGGGGACCGCTACGAGCAGTACTTC. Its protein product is CASSLYRGDRYEQYF.

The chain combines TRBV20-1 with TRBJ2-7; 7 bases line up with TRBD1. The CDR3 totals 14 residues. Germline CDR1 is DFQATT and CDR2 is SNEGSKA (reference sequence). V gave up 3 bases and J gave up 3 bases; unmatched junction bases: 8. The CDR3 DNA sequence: TGCAGTGCTAGTAAAGAACAGGGGTTCTACGAGCAGTACTTC. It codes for CSASKEQGFYEQYF.

The DNA for the CDR3 is TGTGCCAGCAGCCAAGCAGGCCCGGGTACGCAGTATTTT. Translating gives CASSQAGPGTQYF. The rearrangement joins TRBV3-1 (or the pseudogene TRBV3-2) to TRBJ2-3, with D unclear. Germline values: CDR1 LGHDT, CDR2 YNNKEL (reference sequence). This CDR3 region has 13 residues. V dropped 1 base and J dropped 8 bases, with 10 bases sitting between them.

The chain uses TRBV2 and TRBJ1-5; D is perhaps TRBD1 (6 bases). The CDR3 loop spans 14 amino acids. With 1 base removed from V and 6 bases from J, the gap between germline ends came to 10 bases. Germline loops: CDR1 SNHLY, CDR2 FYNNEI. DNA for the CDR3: TGTGCCAGCAGTGAAGGAGGGGGGAGTCAGCCCCAGCATTTT. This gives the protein CASSEGGGSQPQHF.

CDR3 amino acids: CASSTSGSWGYEQYF. The CDR3 bases are TGTGCCAGCAGTACTAGCGGCAGCTGGGGCTACGAGCAGTACTTC. The chain recombines TRBV28 with TRBJ2-7, with TRBD2 matching 8 bases. The CDR3 has 15 residues. CDR1 and CDR2 from the germline V gene are MDHEN and SYDVKM. Trimming removed 5 bases from V and 3 bases from J; junction bases left unmatched: 9. Full variable domain (remainder filled in from reference TRBV28 and TRBJ2-7): DVKVTQSSRYLVKRTGEKVFLECVQDMDHENMFWYRQDPGLGLRLIYFSYDVKMKEKGDIPEGYSVSREKKERFSLILESASTNQTSMYLCASSTSGSWGYEQYFGPGTRLTVT.